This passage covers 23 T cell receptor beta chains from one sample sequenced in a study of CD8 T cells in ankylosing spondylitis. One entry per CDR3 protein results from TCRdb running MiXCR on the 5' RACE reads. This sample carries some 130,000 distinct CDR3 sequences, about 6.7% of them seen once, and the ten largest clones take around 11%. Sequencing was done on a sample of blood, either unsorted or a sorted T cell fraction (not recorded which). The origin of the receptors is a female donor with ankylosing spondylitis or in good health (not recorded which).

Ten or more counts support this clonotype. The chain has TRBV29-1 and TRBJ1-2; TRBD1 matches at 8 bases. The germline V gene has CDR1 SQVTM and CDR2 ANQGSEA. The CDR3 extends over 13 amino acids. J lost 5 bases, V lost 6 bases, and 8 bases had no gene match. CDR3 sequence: CSVSDRAGYGYTF. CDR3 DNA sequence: TGCAGCGTCTCGGACAGGGCAGGATATGGCTACACCTTC.

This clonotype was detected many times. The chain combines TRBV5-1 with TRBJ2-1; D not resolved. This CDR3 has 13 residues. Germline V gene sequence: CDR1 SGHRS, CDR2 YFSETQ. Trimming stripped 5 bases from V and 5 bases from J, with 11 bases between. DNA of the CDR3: TGCGCCAGCAGTCACGGACCAGACAATGAGCAGTTCTTC. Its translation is CASSHGPDNEQFF.

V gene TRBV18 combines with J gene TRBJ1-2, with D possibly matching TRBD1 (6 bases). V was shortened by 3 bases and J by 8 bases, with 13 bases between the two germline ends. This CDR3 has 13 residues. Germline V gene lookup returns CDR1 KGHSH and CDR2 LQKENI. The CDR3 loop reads CASSPNRAEGYTF. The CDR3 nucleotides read TGTGCCAGCTCACCGAACAGGGCTGAAGGCTACACCTTC.

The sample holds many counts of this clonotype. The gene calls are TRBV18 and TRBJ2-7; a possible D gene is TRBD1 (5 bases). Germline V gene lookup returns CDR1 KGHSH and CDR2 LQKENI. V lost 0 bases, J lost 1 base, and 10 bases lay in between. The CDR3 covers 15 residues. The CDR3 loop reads CASSPPSRGSYEQYF. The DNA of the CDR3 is TGTGCCAGCTCACCACCCTCTAGGGGATCCTACGAGCAGTACTTC.

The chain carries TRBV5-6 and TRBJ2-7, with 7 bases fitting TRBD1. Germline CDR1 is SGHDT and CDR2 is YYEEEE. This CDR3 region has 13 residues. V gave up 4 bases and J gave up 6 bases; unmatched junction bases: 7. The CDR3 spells CASSLGTAIEQYF. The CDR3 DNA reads TGTGCCAGCAGCCTCGGGACAGCAATCGAGCAGTACTTC. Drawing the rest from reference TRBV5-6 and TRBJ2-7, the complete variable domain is DAGVTQSPTHLIKTRGQQVTLRCSPKSGHDTVSWYQQALGQGPQFIFQYYEEEERQRGNFPDRFSGHQFPNYSSELNVNALLLGDSALYLCASSLGTAIEQYFGPGTRLTVT.

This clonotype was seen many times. The CDR3 DNA sequence: TGTGCCAGCAGCCCCGGACTAGCGGGGGGGCCCGAGAGCACAGATACGCAGTATTTT. Amino acids: CASSPGLAGGPESTDTQYF. The genes are TRBV12-3 or TRBV12-4 and TRBJ2-3; 15 nucleotides line up with TRBD2. The CDR3 contains 19 residues. V shed 6 bases, J shed 0 bases, and the junction held 10 bases outside the gene matches.

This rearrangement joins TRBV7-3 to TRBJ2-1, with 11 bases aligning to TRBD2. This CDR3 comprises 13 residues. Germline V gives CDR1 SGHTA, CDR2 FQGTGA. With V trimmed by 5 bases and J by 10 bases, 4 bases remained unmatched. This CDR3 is CASSTLAGGEQFF. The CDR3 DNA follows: TGTGCCAGCAGCACTCTAGCGGGGGGAGAGCAGTTCTTC.

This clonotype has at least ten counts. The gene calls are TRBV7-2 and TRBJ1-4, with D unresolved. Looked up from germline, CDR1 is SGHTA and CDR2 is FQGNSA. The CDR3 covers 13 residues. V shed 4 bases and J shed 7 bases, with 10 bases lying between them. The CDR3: CASSSRHLEKLFF. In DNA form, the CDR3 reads TGTGCCAGCAGCTCGAGACACCTTGAAAAACTGTTTTTT.

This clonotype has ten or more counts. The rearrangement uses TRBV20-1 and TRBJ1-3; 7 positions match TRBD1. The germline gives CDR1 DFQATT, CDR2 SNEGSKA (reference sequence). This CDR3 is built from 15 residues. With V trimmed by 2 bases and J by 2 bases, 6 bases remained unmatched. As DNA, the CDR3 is TGCAGTGCTAGACCAAACAGGGGACCTGGAAACACCATATATTTT. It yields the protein CSARPNRGPGNTIYF.

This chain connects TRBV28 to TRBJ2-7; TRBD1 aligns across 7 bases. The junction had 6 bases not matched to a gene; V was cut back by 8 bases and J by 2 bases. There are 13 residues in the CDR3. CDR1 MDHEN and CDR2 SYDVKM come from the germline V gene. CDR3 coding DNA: TGTGCCAGCCAGGGGGACCCAACCTACGAGCAGTACTTC. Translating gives CASQGDPTYEQYF.

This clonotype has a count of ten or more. The CDR3 coding sequence is TGTGCCAGCAGCGTAGACCCAGCGGGGAGCTCCTACAATGAGCAGTTCTTC. Its protein is CASSVDPAGSSYNEQFF. V usage is TRBV9 and J usage is TRBJ2-1; TRBD2 agrees at 7 bases. The germline gives CDR1 SGDLS, CDR2 YYNGEE. Trimming cost V 0 bases and J 0 bases; bases outside gene matches: 6. The CDR3 spans 17 residues. Full variable domain (outside the CDR3, taken from reference TRBV9 and TRBJ2-1): DSGVTQTPKHLITATGQRVTLRCSPRSGDLSVYWYQQSLDQGLQFLIQYYNGEERAKGNILERFSAQQFPDLHSELNLSSLELGDSALYFCASSVDPAGSSYNEQFFGPGTRLTVL.

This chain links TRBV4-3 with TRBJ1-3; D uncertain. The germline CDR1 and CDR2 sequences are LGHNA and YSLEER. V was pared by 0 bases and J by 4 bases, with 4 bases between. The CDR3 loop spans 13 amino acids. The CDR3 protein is CASSQEYGNTIYF. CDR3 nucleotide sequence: TGCGCCAGCAGCCAAGAGTACGGAAACACCATATATTTT.

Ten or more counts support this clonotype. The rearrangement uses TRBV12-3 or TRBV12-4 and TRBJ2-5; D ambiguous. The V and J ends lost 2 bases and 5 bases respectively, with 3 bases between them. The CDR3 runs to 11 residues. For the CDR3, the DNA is TGTGCCAGCAGTTTAATGGAGACCCAGTACTTC. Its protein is CASSLMETQYF.

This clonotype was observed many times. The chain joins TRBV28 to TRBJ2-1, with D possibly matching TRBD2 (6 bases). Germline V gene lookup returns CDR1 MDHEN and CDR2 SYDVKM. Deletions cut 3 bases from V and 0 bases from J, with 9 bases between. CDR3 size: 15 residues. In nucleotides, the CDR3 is TGTGCCAGCAGTTTCCGGGGGACCTCCTACAATGAGCAGTTCTTC. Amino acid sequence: CASSFRGTSYNEQFF.

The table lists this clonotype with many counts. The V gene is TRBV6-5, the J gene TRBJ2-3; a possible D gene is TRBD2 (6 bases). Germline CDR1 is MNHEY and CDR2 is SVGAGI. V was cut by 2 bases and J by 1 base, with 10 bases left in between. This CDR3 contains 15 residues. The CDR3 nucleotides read TGTGCCAGCAGTTACGGAGGGCGGGGCACAGATACGCAGTATTTT. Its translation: CASSYGGRGTDTQYF.

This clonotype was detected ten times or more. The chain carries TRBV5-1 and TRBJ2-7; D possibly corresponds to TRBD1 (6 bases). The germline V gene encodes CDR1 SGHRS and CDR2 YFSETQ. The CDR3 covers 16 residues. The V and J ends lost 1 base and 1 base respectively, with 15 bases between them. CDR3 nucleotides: TGCGCCAGCAGCTTGAAGCCCGCAGGGGCTTCCTACGAGCAGTACTTC. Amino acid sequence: CASSLKPAGASYEQYF.

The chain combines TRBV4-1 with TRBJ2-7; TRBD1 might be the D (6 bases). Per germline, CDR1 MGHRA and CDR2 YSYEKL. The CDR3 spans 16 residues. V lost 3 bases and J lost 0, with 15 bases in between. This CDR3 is CASSHHRAPSSYEQYF. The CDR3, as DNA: TGCGCCAGCAGCCACCACAGGGCCCCGAGCTCCTACGAGCAGTACTTC.

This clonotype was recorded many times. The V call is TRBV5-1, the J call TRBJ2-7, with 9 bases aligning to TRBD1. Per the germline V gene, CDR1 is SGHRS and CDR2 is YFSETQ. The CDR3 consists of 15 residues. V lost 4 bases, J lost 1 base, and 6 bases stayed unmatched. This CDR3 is CASSMRGQGSYEQYF. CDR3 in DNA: TGCGCCAGCAGCATGCGTGGACAGGGGTCCTACGAGCAGTACTTC. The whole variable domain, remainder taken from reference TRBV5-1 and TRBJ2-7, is KAGVTQTPRYLIKTRGQQVTLSCSPISGHRSVSWYQQTPGQGLQFLFEYFSETQRNKGNFPGRFSGRQFSNSRSEMNVSTLELGDSALYLCASSMRGQGSYEQYFGPGTRLTVT.

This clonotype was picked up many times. The CDR3 is CASSVGLFSGANVLTF. The CDR3 nucleotides read TGTGCCAGCAGCGTCGGACTTTTCTCTGGGGCCAACGTCCTGACTTTC. The J gene is TRBJ2-6, the V gene TRBV9, with D perhaps matching TRBD2 (5 bases). CDR1 is SGDLS, CDR2 YYNGEE, per germline. V lost 2 bases and J 0 bases, leaving 9 bases between the germline ends. This CDR3 has 16 amino acids.

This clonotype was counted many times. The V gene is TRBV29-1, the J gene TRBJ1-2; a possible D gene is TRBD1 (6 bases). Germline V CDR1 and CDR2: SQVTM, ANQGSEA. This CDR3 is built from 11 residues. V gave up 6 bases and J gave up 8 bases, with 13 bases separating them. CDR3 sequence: CSVQGPEGYTF. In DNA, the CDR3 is TGCAGCGTACAGGGCCCGGAGGGCTACACCTTC.

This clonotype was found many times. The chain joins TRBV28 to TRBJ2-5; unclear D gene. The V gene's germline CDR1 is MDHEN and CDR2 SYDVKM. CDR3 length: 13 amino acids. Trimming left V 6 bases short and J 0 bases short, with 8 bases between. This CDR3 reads CASSFGYQETQYF. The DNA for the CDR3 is TGTGCCAGCAGCTTCGGGTACCAAGAGACCCAGTACTTC.

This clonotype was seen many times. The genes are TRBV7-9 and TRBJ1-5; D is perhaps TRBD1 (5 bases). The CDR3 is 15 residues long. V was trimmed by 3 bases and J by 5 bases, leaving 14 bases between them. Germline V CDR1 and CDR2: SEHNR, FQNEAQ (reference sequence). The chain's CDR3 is CASSFGNLGDQPQHF. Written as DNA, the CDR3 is TGTGCCAGCAGCTTTGGGAATTTAGGGGATCAGCCCCAGCATTTT.

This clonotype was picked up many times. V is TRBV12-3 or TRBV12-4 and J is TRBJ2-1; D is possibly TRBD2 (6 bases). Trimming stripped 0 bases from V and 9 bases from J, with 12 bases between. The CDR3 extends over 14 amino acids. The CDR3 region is CASSLARGFGEQFF. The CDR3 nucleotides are TGTGCCAGCAGTTTAGCGCGGGGTTTTGGTGAGCAGTTCTTC.